The 32 T cell receptor beta chains below come from one sample, sequenced in a study of blood T cell repertoires in COVID-19. Assay: immunoSEQ multiplex PCR; the TCRdb copy retains only in-frame clones and omits some. The sample lists about 130,000 clones; roughly 86% were seen once. The specimen was peripheral blood. These receptors all stem from a human donor in a cohort sampled during active COVID-19.

V gene TRBV18 combines with J gene TRBJ2-7; no firm D call. Germline values: CDR1 KGHSH, CDR2 LQKENI. This CDR3 has 15 amino acids. V was shortened by 4 bases and J by 0 bases, with 13 bases between the two germline ends. The CDR3 bases are TGTGCCAGCTCACTGCTAGGATCTCCCTCCTACGAGCAGTACTTC. It encodes CASSLLGSPSYEQYF.

The chain combines TRBV7-8 with TRBJ2-7; 10 bases agree with TRBD2. The CDR3 has 17 residues. The germline CDR1 and CDR2 sequences are SGHVS and FQNEAQ. V was pared by 1 base and J by 0 bases, with 6 bases of the junction left unmatched. CDR3 region: CASSLGYTSGVSYEQYF. The CDR3 DNA reads TGTGCCAGCAGCTTAGGATATACTAGCGGGGTCTCCTACGAGCAGTACTTC.

The chain employs TRBV7-2 and TRBJ1-5; D remains ambiguous. The V gene lost 5 bases and the J gene lost 0 bases, with 11 bases spanning the gap. CDR3 length: 15 residues. Per germline, CDR1 SGHTA and CDR2 FQGNSA. This chain's CDR3 is CASSLSHYSNQPQHF. CDR3 DNA: TGTGCCAGCAGCCTAAGCCACTATAGCAATCAGCCCCAGCATTTT.

This clone occurred a few times. V gene TRBV19 combines with J gene TRBJ1-6, with 11 bases that match TRBD1. The trim removed 4 bases at V and 5 bases at J, leaving 7 bases unmatched. The CDR3 has 17 amino acids. CDR1 and CDR2 (germline): LNHDA, SQIVND (reference sequence). CDR3 DNA: TGTGCCAGTAGTACCACCTCGGGACAGGGGGATAATTCACCCCTCCACTTT. As protein: CASSTTSGQGDNSPLHF.

This chain connects TRBV7-9 to TRBJ2-2; TRBD2 matches at 8 bases. The CDR3 has 15 amino acids. Per germline, CDR1 SEHNR and CDR2 FQNEAQ (reference sequence). V shed 2 bases, J shed 5 bases, and the junction held 4 bases outside the gene matches. CDR3 in DNA: TGTGCCAGCAGCTTAAAACCTAGCGGGACCGGGGAGCTGTTTTTT. It encodes CASSLKPSGTGELFF.

This sequence joins TRBV5-8 and TRBJ2-7, with D possibly TRBD2 on 5 matching bases. V lost 0 bases to trimming and J lost 9 bases, with 13 bases between them. The CDR3 length is 13 residues. Looked up from germline, CDR1 is SGHTS and CDR2 is YDEGEE. DNA for the CDR3: TGTGCCAGCAGCTTGGACGCGGGTTTGGGGCAGTACTTC. Translating gives CASSLDAGLGQYF.

CDR3 in amino acids: CAWGQTGWETQYF. CDR3 nucleotide sequence: TGTGCCTGGGGCCAGACAGGGTGGGAGACCCAGTACTTC. The chain has TRBV30 and TRBJ2-5; 7 bases agree with TRBD1. After removal of 5 bases from V and 5 bases from J, the junction contained 8 bases not matched to a gene. This CDR3 comprises 13 residues. CDR1 and CDR2 (germline): GTSNPN, SVGIG (reference sequence).

A few counts support this clone. CDR3: CASSTLSGAYSYEQYF. The CDR3 DNA reads TGTGCCAGTAGTACACTCAGCGGGGCGTACTCCTACGAGCAGTACTTC. This sequence joins TRBV19 and TRBJ2-7, with 7 positions matching TRBD2. The trim removed 4 bases at V and 0 bases at J, leaving 9 bases unmatched. The CDR3 contains 16 residues. CDR1 LNHDA and CDR2 SQIVND come from the germline V gene (reference sequence).

The rearrangement joins TRBV3-1 (or the pseudogene TRBV3-2) to TRBJ2-5, with no clear D. The CDR3 totals 12 residues. Germline values: CDR1 LGHDT, CDR2 YNNKEL (reference sequence). V lost 5 bases and J 4 bases, leaving 8 bases between the germline ends. This chain's CDR3 is CASSTARETQYF. The CDR3, as DNA: TGTGCCAGCAGCACGGCTAGAGAGACCCAGTACTTC.

The rearrangement links TRBV10-3 to TRBJ2-7; TRBD2 matches 10 bases. The J segment lost 2 bases and the V segment lost 2 bases, leaving 0 bases of the junction unmatched. The germline CDR1 and CDR2 sequences are ENHRY and SYGVKD. This CDR3 contains 14 residues. DNA for the CDR3: TGTGCCATCAGTGAGACTAGCGGGACCTACGAGCAGTACTTC. This translates into CAISETSGTYEQYF.

This clone was recorded only once. J is TRBJ2-1 and V is TRBV6-6; 9 bases match TRBD1. Germline lookup yields CDR1 MNHNY and CDR2 SVGAGI (reference sequence). V shed 7 bases and J 3 bases; nucleotides not matched to a gene: 4. This CDR3 is built from 14 residues. The DNA of the CDR3 is TGTGCCAGCAAGGTGGGACAGGGCTACAATGAGCAGTTCTTC. It is translated as CASKVGQGYNEQFF.

In its sample, this clone was seen once. The J gene is TRBJ2-6, the V gene TRBV10-2; 11 bases map to TRBD2. Germline CDR1 and CDR2: WSHSY and SAAADI. This CDR3 is 18 amino acids long. J lost 2 bases, V lost 0 bases, and 3 bases had no gene match. Here the CDR3 reads CASSESGSGGAGANVLTF. DNA of the CDR3: TGCGCCAGCAGTGAGTCGGGTAGCGGGGGGGCTGGGGCCAACGTCCTGACTTTC.

The chain links TRBV11-3 to TRBJ2-3; TRBD2 aligns across 8 bases. Germline V gene sequence: CDR1 SGHNT, CDR2 YENEEA. The ends lost 5 bases at V and 15 bases at J; junction bases unmatched: 16. The CDR3 sequence is 14 residues long. The DNA of the CDR3 is TGTGCCAGCAGCCATGGGGAGTCCGGGACTAGTCTATATTTT. It is translated as CASSHGESGTSLYF.

The J gene is TRBJ1-5, the V gene TRBV28, with a possible D match to TRBD1 (6 bases). Germline lookup yields CDR1 MDHEN and CDR2 SYDVKM. Trimming cost V 6 bases and J 0 bases, with 12 bases left between them. The CDR3 loop spans 15 amino acids. The CDR3 here is CASRYQGYSNQPQHF. For the CDR3, the DNA is TGTGCCAGCAGGTATCAGGGGTATAGCAATCAGCCCCAGCATTTT.

The chain has TRBV7-6 and TRBJ2-5; TRBD1 agrees at 7 bases. Germline V gene lookup returns CDR1 SGHVS and CDR2 FNYEAQ. The CDR3 runs 16 residues. With V trimmed by 5 bases and J by 2 bases, 11 bases remained unmatched. DNA of the CDR3: TGTGCCAGCAGCAAGGGGGCAGGGATGGGACAAGAGACCCAGTACTTC. Translation: CASSKGAGMGQETQYF. The variable domain in full, with the rest retrieved from reference TRBV7-6 and TRBJ2-5, is GAGVSQSPRYKVTKRGQDVALRCDPISGHVSLYWYRQALGQGPEFLTYFNYEAQQDKSGLPNDRFSAERPEGSISTLTIQRTEQRDSAMYRCASSKGAGMGQETQYFGPGTRLLVL.

The chain carries TRBV5-4 and TRBJ2-7; TRBD2 matches 12 bases. The CDR3 loop spans 15 amino acids. V shed 1 base and J 9 bases; nucleotides not matched to a gene: 8. The germline V gene encodes CDR1 SGHNT and CDR2 YYREEE (reference sequence). CDR3 loop: CASSLNLAGGGGQYF. The CDR3 DNA reads TGTGCCAGCAGCTTGAATCTAGCGGGGGGGGGCGGGCAGTACTTC.

J is TRBJ2-2 and V is TRBV7-3, with 8 bases identical to TRBD1. The CDR3 has 20 amino acids. J was trimmed by 0 bases and V by 5 bases; bases with no gene match: 17. Germline CDR1 SGHTA, CDR2 FQGTGA. The CDR3 reads CASSPTRTGLWFANTGELFF. In DNA, the CDR3 is TGTGCCAGCAGCCCGACTCGGACAGGGTTGTGGTTCGCGAACACCGGGGAGCTGTTTTTT.

V is TRBV10-1 and J is TRBJ2-1, with a tentative D call TRBD2 (6 bases). The CDR3 is 15 residues long. Trimming cost V 5 bases and J 1 base, with 12 bases left between them. Germline V gene lookup returns CDR1 WNHNN and CDR2 SYGVQD (reference sequence). CDR3 sequence (DNA): TGCGCCAGCAGTTCGACGGGGGAATCCTACAATGAGCAGTTCTTC. Amino acid sequence: CASSSTGESYNEQFF.

This clone is a singleton in its sample. The rearrangement uses TRBV5-6 and TRBJ2-1; 9 bases are a match to TRBD2. The V and J ends lost 4 bases and 0 bases, in that order; junction bases with no gene match: 5. Per germline, CDR1 SGHDT and CDR2 YYEEEE. This CDR3 comprises 16 residues. DNA for the CDR3: TGTGCCAGCAGCGGAAGCGGGGGGAGCTCCTACAATGAGCAGTTCTTC. Its translation: CASSGSGGSSYNEQFF.

This chain joins TRBV10-3 and TRBJ2-1, with a tentative D call TRBD2 (6 bases). CDR1 and CDR2 from the germline V gene are ENHRY and SYGVKD. V shed 3 bases and J shed 6 bases, with 24 bases lying between them. The CDR3 consists of 18 residues. The CDR3 protein is CAISDRASGIREFNEQFF. In DNA form, the CDR3 reads TGTGCCATCAGTGACCGGGCCTCCGGGATTCGGGAGTTCAATGAGCAGTTCTTC.

This clone has more than one count but fewer than ten. V and J are TRBV11-2 and TRBJ1-1; D is possibly TRBD1 (5 bases). CDR3 length: 13 residues. In germline, CDR1 is SGHAT, CDR2 FQNNGV. Between the trimmed V and J ends, which lost 3 bases and 1 base, there was a span of 6 bases. CDR3 loop: CASSLTENTEAFF. The CDR3 nucleotides read TGTGCCAGCAGCTTGACAGAGAACACTGAAGCTTTCTTT.

The chain carries TRBV7-9 and TRBJ2-3; tentatively, D is TRBD2 (5 bases). V was cut by 5 bases and J by 5 bases, with 20 bases left in between. The CDR3 spans 16 residues. Germline V gene data show CDR1 as SEHNR and CDR2 as FQNEAQ (reference sequence). CDR3 loop: CASSGPSGSGKDTQYF. CDR3 bases: TGTGCCAGCAGCGGACCCTCGGGCAGCGGAAAAGATACGCAGTATTTT.

This chain uses TRBV3-1 (or the pseudogene TRBV3-2) with TRBJ1-2; the D is unclear. The V end was cut by 0 bases, the J end by 4 bases, with 12 bases between. The CDR3 is made up of 15 amino acids. CDR1 is LGHDT and CDR2 is YNNKEL in the germline V gene (reference sequence). Written as DNA, the CDR3 is TGTGCCAGCAGCCAAGATCTGCCCAGAATCTATGGCTACACCTTC. Its protein is CASSQDLPRIYGYTF.

The CDR3 loop reads CASSFGTSGASYEQYF. CDR3 bases: TGCGCCAGCAGCTTCGGGACTAGCGGGGCCTCCTACGAGCAGTACTTC. The chain couples TRBV5-1 to TRBJ2-7; 13 positions agree with TRBD2. V was pared by 2 bases and J by 0 bases, with 2 bases of the junction left unmatched. Per the germline V gene, CDR1 is SGHRS and CDR2 is YFSETQ. This CDR3 is built from 16 residues.

The V gene is TRBV3-1 (or the pseudogene TRBV3-2), the J gene TRBJ1-3; D is uncertain. The germline V and J ends were trimmed by 2 bases and 4 bases, with 6 bases remaining between them. Per the germline V gene, CDR1 is LGHDT and CDR2 is YNNKEL (reference sequence). This CDR3 is built from 13 residues. The chain's CDR3 is CASSQLSGNTIYF. CDR3 in DNA: TGTGCCAGCAGCCAACTCTCCGGAAACACCATATATTTT.

CDR3 DNA sequence: TGTGCCAGCGGGGGTGGGGGCCACGAGCAGTACTTC. It yields the protein CASGGGGHEQYF. V gene TRBV11-2 combines with J gene TRBJ2-7; TRBD1 is a possible D gene (6 bases). The germline V gene has CDR1 SGHAT and CDR2 FQNNGV. V shed 8 bases and J shed 5 bases, with 13 bases lying between them. CDR3 length equals 12 residues.

This clone was detected only once. The V and J genes are TRBV10-1 and TRBJ2-5, with 11 bases aligning to TRBD1. The CDR3 length is 16 residues. V shed 2 bases, J shed 5 bases, and the junction held 7 bases outside the gene matches. Germline CDR1 reads WNHNN; CDR2 reads SYGVQD (reference sequence). The CDR3 DNA reads TGCGCCAGCAGTGAGAGGCGGACAGGGGGCACGGAGACCCAGTACTTC. Protein product: CASSERRTGGTETQYF.

This clone was detected once. The gene calls are TRBV7-6 and TRBJ2-2; 12 bases map to TRBD2. The CDR3 covers 16 residues. The V and J ends lost 5 bases and 6 bases, in that order; junction bases with no gene match: 7. CDR1 and CDR2 from the germline V gene are SGHVS and FNYEAQ. CDR3 bases: TGTGCCAGCAGCCTCGCTAGCGGGGGGGCCTCCGGGGAGCTGTTTTTT. Translating it yields CASSLASGGASGELFF. The full variable domain, completed using reference TRBV7-6 and TRBJ2-2, is GAGVSQSPRYKVTKRGQDVALRCDPISGHVSLYWYRQALGQGPEFLTYFNYEAQQDKSGLPNDRFSAERPEGSISTLTIQRTEQRDSAMYRCASSLASGGASGELFFGEGSRLTVL.

This chain connects TRBV28 to TRBJ2-1; the D gene is possibly TRBD2 (6 bases). V was cut by 1 base and J by 6 bases, with 13 bases left in between. CDR1 and CDR2 (germline): MDHEN, SYDVKM. The CDR3 has 15 residues. The CDR3 is CASSLLGGILNEQFF. In DNA, the CDR3 is TGTGCCAGCAGTTTATTGGGGGGTATCCTCAATGAGCAGTTCTTC.

Comments on this clone: At one boundary the junction diverges from the germline segment, which might be a read error. The chain links TRBV7-7 to TRBJ2-2; maybe TRBD1 (6 bases). The CDR3 spans 19 residues. Germline values: CDR1 SSHAT, CDR2 FNYEAQ (reference sequence). The CDR3 nucleotides are TGTGCTAGCAGCTTAAGGCCCCCCCACAGGGTGAGGGACACCGGGGAGCTGTTTTTT. Its protein is CASSLRPPHRVRDTGELFF.

The chain employs TRBV5-1 and TRBJ2-6, with D possibly being TRBD2 (5 bases). Looked up from germline, CDR1 is SGHRS and CDR2 is YFSETQ. The CDR3 totals 15 residues. V was shortened by 3 bases and J by 2 bases, with 9 bases between the two germline ends. DNA of the CDR3: TGCGCCAGCAGCTCCGTGAGGGCTGGGGCCAACGTCCTGACTTTC. It specifies CASSSVRAGANVLTF.

The chain is built from TRBV10-3 and TRBJ1-3; D unresolved. Germline assignment: CDR1 ENHRY and CDR2 SYGVKD. CDR3 length: 14 amino acids. V lost 6 bases, J lost 0 bases, and 9 bases lay in between. The CDR3 bases are TGTGCCATCAGACGGGAAAACTCTGGAAACACCATATATTTT. Amino acid sequence: CAIRRENSGNTIYF.